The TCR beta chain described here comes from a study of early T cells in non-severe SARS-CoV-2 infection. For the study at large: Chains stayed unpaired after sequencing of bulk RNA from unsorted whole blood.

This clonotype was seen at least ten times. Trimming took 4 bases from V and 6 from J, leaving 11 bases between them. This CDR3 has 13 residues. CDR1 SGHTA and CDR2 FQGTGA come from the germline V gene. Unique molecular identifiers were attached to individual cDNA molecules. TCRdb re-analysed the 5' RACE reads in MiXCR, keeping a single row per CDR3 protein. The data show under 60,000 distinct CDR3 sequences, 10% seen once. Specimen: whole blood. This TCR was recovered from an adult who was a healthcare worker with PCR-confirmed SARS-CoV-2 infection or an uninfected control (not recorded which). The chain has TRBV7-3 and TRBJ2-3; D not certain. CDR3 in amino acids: CASSSEPGDTQYF. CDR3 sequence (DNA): TGTGCCAGCAGCTCCGAACCCGGCGATACGCAGTATTTT.